This T cell receptor beta chain came from a study of Graves' ophthalmopathy and Graves' hyperthyroidism. Moderate-to-severe activity, with CAS ≥3, NOSPECS ≥4 and duration under 3 months, characterized the donors with ophthalmopathy. If patients had other autoimmune diseases, uncontrolled infections, pregnancy or lactation, they were excluded. Thyroid ultrasound, orbital computed tomography, TRAb, serum thyroxine and clinical symptoms formed the basis of diagnosis. The PBMC fraction was derived from over 9 ml of fresh peripheral blood. Germline lookup yields CDR1 SEHNR and CDR2 FQNEAQ (reference sequence). V was cut by 1 base and J by 14 bases, with 20 bases left in between. This CDR3 contains 15 residues. Investigators amplified TCR beta CDR3 regions from RNA transcripts. First-round RT-PCR employed HTBI primers, with a second-round multiplex PCR after it. TCRdb redid the calling of the multiplex PCR reads with MiXCR, one entry per CDR3 protein. The sample contains around 670,000 distinct CDR3 sequences, 40% of which appear only once.

This TCR derives from an adult man with Graves' ophthalmopathy. Sequencing used peripheral blood. The genes are TRBV7-9 and TRBJ1-4; D not resolved. The CDR3 spells CASSLEASTHETLFF. The CDR3 region has the DNA TGTGCCAGCAGCTTAGAGGCTAGCACCCACGAGACGCTGTTTTTT.